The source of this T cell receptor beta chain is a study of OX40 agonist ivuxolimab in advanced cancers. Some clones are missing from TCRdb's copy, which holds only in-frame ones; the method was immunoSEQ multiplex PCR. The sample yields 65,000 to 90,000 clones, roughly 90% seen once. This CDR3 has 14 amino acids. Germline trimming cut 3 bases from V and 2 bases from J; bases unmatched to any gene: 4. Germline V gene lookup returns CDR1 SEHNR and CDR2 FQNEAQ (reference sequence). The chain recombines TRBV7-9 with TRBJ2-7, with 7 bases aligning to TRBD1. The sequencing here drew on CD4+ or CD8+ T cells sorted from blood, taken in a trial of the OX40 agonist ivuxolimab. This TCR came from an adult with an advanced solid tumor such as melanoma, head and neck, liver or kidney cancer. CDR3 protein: CASSFGTATYEQYF. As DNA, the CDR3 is TGTGCCAGCAGCTTCGGGACAGCTACCTACGAGCAGTACTTC.